A selection of T cell receptor beta chains follows, all from one sample in a study of blood T cells in healthy people across ages. TCRdb used MiXCR to reprocess the 5' RACE reads, holding one entry per CDR3 protein. The repertoire holds 1,300,000 or so distinct CDR3 sequences, with approximately 63% as singletons. Sequencing used blood. All receptors derive from a man younger than 30 in good health. Both conserved end residues are part of each CDR3. A D gene is named only where the DNA matches it firmly. Expanded clones get a size class; other rows say once, few or many, or leave the size out.

.	.	TRBV18	TRBJ2-5	TGTGCCAGCTCAGGAGAAGGGCAAGAGACCCAGTACTTC	CASSGEGQETQYF
TRBD1	.	TRBV28	TRBJ1-1	TGTGCCAGCAGCAGCCCCGGGACAGGGGGTATAAGATGGACTGAAGCTTTCTTT	CASSSPGTGGIRWTEAFF
TRBD1	.	TRBV27	TRBJ2-7	TGTGCCAGCAGTCTGACAGGGGGACGAAGGGCGAACGAGCAGTACTTC	CASSLTGGRRANEQYF
.	.	TRBV5-1	TRBJ1-1	TGTGCCAGCTCCTCCCGGGGGGTGAACACTGAAGCTTTCTTT	CASSSRGVNTEAFF
.	.	TRBV7-9	TRBJ1-4	TGTGCCCTCAGGATCAATGAAAAACTGTTTTTT	CALRINEKLFF
.	.	TRBV3-1	TRBJ2-7	TGTGCCAGCAGCCAAGATATGGACCCGGTCTACGAGCAGTACTTC	CASSQDMDPVYEQYF
TRBD1	few	TRBV4-3	TRBJ2-7	TGCGCCAGCAGCCAAGGTTCGGGACAGGGACCCTACGAGCAGTACTTC	CASSQGSGQGPYEQYF
TRBD2	.	TRBV20-1	TRBJ2-1	TGCAGTGCTCGAATAGCGGGACGACTCGATGAGCAGTTCTTC	CSARIAGRLDEQFF
.	.	TRBV3-1	TRBJ2-1	TGTGCCAGCAGCCCGGAGCATCAACATGAGCAGTTCTTC	CASSPEHQHEQFF
.	.	TRBV15	TRBJ1-2	TGTGCCACCAACGGGCGGACAGCCTCAAATAGGGGCTACACCTTC	CATNGRTASNRGYTF
.	.	TRBV6-1	TRBJ2-3	TGTGCGGTCCTGACGGATCCTAGCACAGATACGCAGTATTTT	CAVLTDPSTDTQYF
TRBD1	few	TRBV27	TRBJ2-5	TGTGCCAGCAGTTTATTGGGCAGGGGGCGCGAGGAGACCCAGTACTTC	CASSLLGRGREETQYF
.	few	TRBV6-2/TRBV6-3	TRBJ2-2	TGTGCCAGCTGCCCGTATCCGGGGGTTTACACCGGGGAGCTGTTTTTT	CASCPYPGVYTGELFF
TRBD1	.	TRBV14	TRBJ1-2	TGTGCCAGCAGCCAACTGACAGGGGTCAGGTATGGCTACACCTTC	CASSQLTGVRYGYTF
.	many	TRBV7-2	TRBJ2-5	TGTGCCAGCAGCTTCTTAGCGGCGTATCAAGAGACCCAGTACTTC	CASSFLAAYQETQYF
TRBD2	few	TRBV20-1	TRBJ2-1	TGCAGTGCTAGAACTTACTTAGCGGGGGGGGATGATGAGCAGTTCTTC	CSARTYLAGGDDEQFF
.	.	TRBV27	TRBJ1-4	TGTGCCAGTAGCTCCCTAAAAGCAACTAATGAAAAACTGTTTTTT	CASSSLKATNEKLFF
.	.	TRBV10-3	TRBJ2-7	TGTGCCATCAGTTGGGGGACGCCGACCTACGAGCAGTACTTC	CAISWGTPTYEQYF